The 28 T cell receptor beta chains given below trace back to one sample, sequenced in a study of early stage breast cancer tumors. Sequencing used immunoSEQ multiplex PCR; TCRdb keeps in-frame clones, though not all of them. The profile shows tens of thousands of clones, over 65% of them singletons. The sequencing sample was made of blood. Every receptor here comes from a person aged 25-39 years with breast cancer.

In DNA, the CDR3 is TGTGCCAGTAGTCCATGGGGAGGGCGGAACCAAGAGACCCAGTACTTC. It is translated as CASSPWGGRNQETQYF. The chain employs TRBV19 and TRBJ2-5; 7 bases map to TRBD2. V was clipped by 5 bases and J by 0 bases; unmatched bases: 9. The germline gives CDR1 LNHDA, CDR2 SQIVND (reference sequence). This CDR3 comprises 16 residues.

This clone occurred a few times. The chain recombines TRBV9 with TRBJ2-1; D unclear. CDR1 is SGDLS, CDR2 YYNGEE, per germline. The CDR3 covers 15 residues. V dropped 4 bases and J dropped 0 bases, with 11 bases sitting between them. The CDR3 loop is CASSPPESSYNEQFF. The CDR3, as DNA: TGTGCCAGCAGCCCCCCTGAAAGCTCCTACAATGAGCAGTTCTTC.

This clone showed up just once. The gene calls are TRBV19 and TRBJ1-2, with a weak D call TRBD1 (5 bases). The CDR3 length is 16 residues. Germline CDR1 reads LNHDA; CDR2 reads SQIVND (reference sequence). With 0 bases removed from V and 4 bases from J, the gap between germline ends came to 15 bases. CDR3 region: CASSIDSRMGTYGYTF. The CDR3 DNA sequence: TGTGCCAGTAGTATAGATAGCAGAATGGGGACCTATGGCTACACCTTC.

A word on this clone: A read error may produce the germline difference seen at one junction end. The chain uses TRBV7-7 and TRBJ2-1; D is uncertain. Germline lookup yields CDR1 SSHAT and CDR2 FNYEAQ (reference sequence). CDR3 length: 13 amino acids. The CDR3 here is CASSWTEYNEQFF. DNA of the CDR3: TGTGCTAGCAGCTGGACCGAATACAATGAGCAGTTCTTC. The full variable domain, rest sourced from reference TRBV7-7 and TRBJ2-1, is GAGVSQSPRYKVTKRGQDVTLRCDPISSHATLYWYQQALGQGPEFLTYFNYEAQPDKSGLPSDRFSAERPEGSISTLTIQRTEQRDSAMYRCASSWTEYNEQFFGPGTRLTVL.

The CDR3 nucleotides read TGTGCCAGCAGCCCGCGGAGGGGGGGGAATGAAAAACTGTTTTTT. Translated: CASSPRRGGNEKLFF. The chain joins TRBV5-4 to TRBJ1-4; possibly TRBD1 for D (6 bases). Trimming took 4 bases from V and 5 from J, leaving 15 bases between them. CDR1 SGHNT and CDR2 YYREEE come from the germline V gene (reference sequence). The CDR3 extends over 15 amino acids.

The gene calls are TRBV6-5 and TRBJ1-1, with D hard to call. Trimming left V 0 bases short and J 1 base short, with 9 bases between. The CDR3 has 15 amino acids. The germline V gene has CDR1 MNHEY and CDR2 SVGAGI. The CDR3 nucleotides are TGTGCCAGCAGTTACTCAGGGAGCCCGAACACTGAAGCTTTCTTT. This translates into CASSYSGSPNTEAFF.

The gene calls are TRBV19 and TRBJ2-7; no definite D call. The CDR3 is 12 amino acids. V was trimmed by 5 bases and J by 0 bases, leaving 5 bases between them. CDR1 LNHDA and CDR2 SQIVND come from the germline V gene (reference sequence). The CDR3 nucleotides are TGTGCCAGTAGTGGGGACTCCTACGAGCAGTACTTC. Translated, it gives CASSGDSYEQYF.

The rearrangement joins TRBV7-9 to TRBJ1-2; D call uncertain. Germline V gives CDR1 SEHNR, CDR2 FQNEAQ (reference sequence). Deletions cut 3 bases from V and 0 bases from J, with 2 bases between. The CDR3 contains 12 residues. CDR3 sequence: CASSLPNYGYTF. CDR3 coding DNA: TGTGCCAGCAGCTTGCCTAACTATGGCTACACCTTC.

This clone was found once. The J gene is TRBJ2-1, the V gene TRBV18, with D perhaps TRBD2 (6 bases). The CDR3 covers 15 residues. The V end was cut by 1 base, the J end by 8 bases, with 15 bases between. Per germline, CDR1 KGHSH and CDR2 LQKENI. The CDR3 sequence: CASSPLGGGKDEQFF. The CDR3 DNA is TGTGCCAGCTCACCACTTGGGGGAGGAAAAGATGAGCAGTTCTTC.

This rearrangement joins TRBV9 to TRBJ2-5, with 10 bases matching TRBD2. The CDR3 extends over 17 amino acids. V trimming: 3 bases; J trimming: 5 bases; junction bases outside the gene matches: 13. Looked up from germline, CDR1 is SGDLS and CDR2 is YYNGEE. CDR3 nucleotides: TGTGCCAGCAGCGCAGCTGGCACTCCTAGCGGGAGTGAGACCCAGTACTTC. This encodes CASSAAGTPSGSETQYF.

This clone was seen just once. The junction and the germline gene differ at one end; a read error may be behind it. The V gene is TRBV6-5, the J gene TRBJ2-7; no reliable D call. The CDR3 sequence is 12 residues long. Germline V gives CDR1 MNHEY, CDR2 SVGAGI. The CDR3: CATSLGGYEQYF. CDR3 DNA: TGTGCCACCAGTTTGGGCGGCTACGAGCAGTACTTC.

CDR3 amino acids: CAIRRQGDTGELFF. CDR3 coding DNA: TGTGCCATCAGACGACAGGGAGACACCGGGGAGCTGTTTTTT. The chain employs TRBV10-3 and TRBJ2-2; 7 nucleotides match TRBD1. This CDR3 region has 14 residues. J lost 3 bases, V lost 6 bases, and 4 bases had no gene match. Per germline, CDR1 ENHRY and CDR2 SYGVKD.

The chain links TRBV7-8 to TRBJ2-7, with D possibly called TRBD1 or TRBD2 (6 bases each). V was clipped by 7 bases and J by 3 bases, with 13 bases between them. The CDR3 runs 13 residues. Germline CDR1 reads SGHVS; CDR2 reads FQNEAQ. CDR3 in amino acids: CASKLAGDYEQYF. The DNA for the CDR3 is TGTGCCAGCAAACTAGCAGGGGACTACGAGCAGTACTTC.

The CDR3 sequence is CASADRGKDEQFF. DNA of the CDR3: TGTGCCTCTGCCGACAGGGGAAAAGATGAGCAGTTCTTC. The chain joins TRBV30 to TRBJ2-1; TRBD1 matches 8 bases. J was trimmed by 8 bases and V by 7 bases; bases with no gene match: 10. The CDR3 consists of 13 residues. Germline CDR1 and CDR2: GTSNPN and SVGIG (reference sequence).

V is TRBV11-3 and J is TRBJ2-4; D may be TRBD2 (5 bases). Between the trimmed V and J ends, which lost 7 bases and 0 bases, there was a span of 13 bases. CDR1 is SGHNT and CDR2 is YENEEA in the germline V gene. CDR3 length: 15 amino acids. The CDR3 DNA reads TGTGCCAGCACGGAGCGGTACTTAGCCAAAAACATTCAGTACTTC. It codes for CASTERYLAKNIQYF.

The CDR3 loop reads CASSWATGELFF. The DNA of the CDR3 is TGTGCCAGCAGCTGGGCCACCGGGGAGCTGTTTTTT. This chain connects TRBV11-2 to TRBJ2-2; D gene uncertain. Trimming took off 4 bases at V and 4 bases at J, with 4 bases between the two ends. CDR1 and CDR2 from the germline V gene are SGHAT and FQNNGV. There are 12 residues in the CDR3.

The chain recombines TRBV2 with TRBJ2-1, with a weak D call TRBD2 (5 bases). Trimming shortened V by 3 bases and J by 9 bases, and 9 bases separated the two germline ends. Germline V gene data show CDR1 as SNHLY and CDR2 as FYNNEI. The CDR3 has 12 amino acids. For the CDR3, the DNA is TGTGCCAGCAGTGAGATCCGGGGTGAGCAGTTCTTC. The encoded protein is CASSEIRGEQFF.

The V and J genes are TRBV7-2 and TRBJ2-2; 11 bases map to TRBD2. Losses at the gene ends were 5 bases for V and 3 bases for J; bases not matched to a gene: 5. This CDR3 has 16 residues. Germline values: CDR1 SGHTA, CDR2 FQGNSA. CDR3 nucleotide sequence: TGTGCCAGCAGCGCGAGACTAGCGGGATACACCGGGGAGCTGTTTTTT. Its translation: CASSARLAGYTGELFF. The full variable domain, completed using reference TRBV7-2 and TRBJ2-2, is GAGVSQSPSNKVTEKGKDVELRCDPISGHTALYWYRQSLGQGLEFLIYFQGNSAPDKSGLPSDRFSAERTGGSVSTLTIQRTQQEDSAVYLCASSARLAGYTGELFFGEGSRLTVL.

The rearrangement joins TRBV4-1 to TRBJ1-4, with 10 positions matching TRBD1. CDR3 length: 13 amino acids. V gave up 6 bases and J gave up 8 bases; unmatched junction bases: 3. Germline V CDR1 and CDR2: MGHRA, YSYEKL. The chain's CDR3 is CASRDRGREKLFF. For the CDR3, the DNA is TGCGCCAGCAGGGACAGGGGGAGGGAAAAACTGTTTTTT.

This chain connects TRBV4-2 to TRBJ1-3; no clear D. This CDR3 is 15 amino acids long. Trimming removed 4 bases at V and 0 bases at J, with 10 bases between. Germline CDR1 is LGHNA and CDR2 is YNFKEQ. The CDR3, as DNA: TGTGCCAGCAGCCTGGTGATGGACTCTGGAAACACCATATATTTT. It translates to CASSLVMDSGNTIYF.

This clone was observed a single time. The V and J genes are TRBV4-3 and TRBJ2-5, with 8 bases identical to TRBD1. Trimming at V came to 0 bases and at J to 4 bases, leaving 10 bases not matched to a gene. Germline assignment: CDR1 LGHNA and CDR2 YSLEER. The CDR3 is made up of 17 amino acids. CDR3 sequence reads: CASSQDSAGGRRETQYF. The CDR3 DNA follows: TGCGCCAGCAGCCAAGACAGCGCAGGGGGCAGAAGAGAGACCCAGTACTTC.

The rearrangement joins TRBV25-1 to TRBJ1-4, with D hard to call. V was shortened by 4 bases and J by 0 bases, with 9 bases between the two germline ends. The CDR3 spans 15 residues. Germline CDR1 and CDR2: MGHDK and SYGVNS. CDR3 bases: TGTGCCAGCAGTGCCGTGGGAGCAACTAATGAAAAACTGTTTTTT. Translated, it gives CASSAVGATNEKLFF.

The chain links TRBV27 to TRBJ2-5; TRBD2 is a possible D gene (5 bases). V lost 6 bases to trimming and J lost 4 bases, with 18 bases between them. Germline assignment: CDR1 MNHEY and CDR2 SMNVEV (reference sequence). This CDR3 is 15 amino acids long. The CDR3 reads CASSRSGAKGETQYF. In nucleotides, the CDR3 is TGTGCCAGCAGCCGCAGCGGAGCCAAAGGAGAGACCCAGTACTTC.

This clone showed up just a few times. This chain uses TRBV9 with TRBJ1-3, with D maybe TRBD1 (6 bases). CDR1 is SGDLS and CDR2 is YYNGEE in the germline V gene. The CDR3 totals 15 residues. V dropped 3 bases and J dropped 8 bases, with 18 bases sitting between them. The CDR3 DNA follows: TGTGCCAGCAGCGCGTACAGGGCTGACGGAGACACCATATATTTT. Its protein is CASSAYRADGDTIYF.

The chain uses TRBV9 and TRBJ2-2, with D unclear. Deletions cut 1 base from V and 0 bases from J, with 13 bases between. CDR1 is SGDLS and CDR2 is YYNGEE in the germline V gene. This CDR3 contains 17 residues. The CDR3 coding sequence is TGTGCCAGCAGCGTAAGCGTGCTAACCGCGAACACCGGGGAGCTGTTTTTT. Translated, it gives CASSVSVLTANTGELFF.

V and J are TRBV5-1 and TRBJ2-7, with 9 bases aligning to TRBD1. The CDR3 consists of 14 residues. After removal of 5 bases from V and 6 bases from J, the junction contained 9 bases not matched to a gene. From germline, CDR1 is SGHRS and CDR2 YFSETQ. This chain's CDR3 is CASRSDRGIGEQYF. The CDR3 DNA reads as TGCGCCAGCAGATCGGACAGGGGAATCGGCGAGCAGTACTTC.

The chain recombines TRBV5-5 with TRBJ2-7; possible D gene TRBD1, 6 bases. With 1 base removed from V and 0 bases from J, the gap between germline ends came to 8 bases. The length of the CDR3 is 14 residues. The germline V gene has CDR1 SGHKS and CDR2 YYEKEE (reference sequence). CDR3: CASSLTGISYEQYF. The CDR3 DNA follows: TGTGCCAGCAGCTTGACAGGGATCTCCTACGAGCAGTACTTC.

The chain recombines TRBV6-1 with TRBJ2-3; D gene uncertain. The CDR3 length is 14 residues. The V gene lost 6 bases and the J gene lost 0 bases, with 10 bases spanning the gap. Germline V gene data show CDR1 as MNHNS and CDR2 as SASEGT. As DNA, the CDR3 is TGTGCCAGCAGAGAGACGGGTAGCACAGATACGCAGTATTTT. It is translated as CASRETGSTDTQYF.